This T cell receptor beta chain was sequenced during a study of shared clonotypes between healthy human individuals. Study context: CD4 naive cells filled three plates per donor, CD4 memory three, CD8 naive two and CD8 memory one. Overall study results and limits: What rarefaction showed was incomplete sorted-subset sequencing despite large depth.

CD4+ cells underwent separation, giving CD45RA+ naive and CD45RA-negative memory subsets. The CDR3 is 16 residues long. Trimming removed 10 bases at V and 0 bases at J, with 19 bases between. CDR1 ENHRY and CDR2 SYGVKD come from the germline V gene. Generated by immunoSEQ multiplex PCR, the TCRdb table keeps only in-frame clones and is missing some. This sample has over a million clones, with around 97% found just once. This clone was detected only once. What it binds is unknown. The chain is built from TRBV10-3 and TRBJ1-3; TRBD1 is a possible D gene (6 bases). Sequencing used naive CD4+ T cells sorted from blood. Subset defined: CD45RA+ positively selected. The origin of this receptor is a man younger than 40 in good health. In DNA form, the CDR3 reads TGTGCCACCCAGGGGCATAACCGGAACTCTGGAAACACCATATATTTT. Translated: CATQGHNRNSGNTIYF.